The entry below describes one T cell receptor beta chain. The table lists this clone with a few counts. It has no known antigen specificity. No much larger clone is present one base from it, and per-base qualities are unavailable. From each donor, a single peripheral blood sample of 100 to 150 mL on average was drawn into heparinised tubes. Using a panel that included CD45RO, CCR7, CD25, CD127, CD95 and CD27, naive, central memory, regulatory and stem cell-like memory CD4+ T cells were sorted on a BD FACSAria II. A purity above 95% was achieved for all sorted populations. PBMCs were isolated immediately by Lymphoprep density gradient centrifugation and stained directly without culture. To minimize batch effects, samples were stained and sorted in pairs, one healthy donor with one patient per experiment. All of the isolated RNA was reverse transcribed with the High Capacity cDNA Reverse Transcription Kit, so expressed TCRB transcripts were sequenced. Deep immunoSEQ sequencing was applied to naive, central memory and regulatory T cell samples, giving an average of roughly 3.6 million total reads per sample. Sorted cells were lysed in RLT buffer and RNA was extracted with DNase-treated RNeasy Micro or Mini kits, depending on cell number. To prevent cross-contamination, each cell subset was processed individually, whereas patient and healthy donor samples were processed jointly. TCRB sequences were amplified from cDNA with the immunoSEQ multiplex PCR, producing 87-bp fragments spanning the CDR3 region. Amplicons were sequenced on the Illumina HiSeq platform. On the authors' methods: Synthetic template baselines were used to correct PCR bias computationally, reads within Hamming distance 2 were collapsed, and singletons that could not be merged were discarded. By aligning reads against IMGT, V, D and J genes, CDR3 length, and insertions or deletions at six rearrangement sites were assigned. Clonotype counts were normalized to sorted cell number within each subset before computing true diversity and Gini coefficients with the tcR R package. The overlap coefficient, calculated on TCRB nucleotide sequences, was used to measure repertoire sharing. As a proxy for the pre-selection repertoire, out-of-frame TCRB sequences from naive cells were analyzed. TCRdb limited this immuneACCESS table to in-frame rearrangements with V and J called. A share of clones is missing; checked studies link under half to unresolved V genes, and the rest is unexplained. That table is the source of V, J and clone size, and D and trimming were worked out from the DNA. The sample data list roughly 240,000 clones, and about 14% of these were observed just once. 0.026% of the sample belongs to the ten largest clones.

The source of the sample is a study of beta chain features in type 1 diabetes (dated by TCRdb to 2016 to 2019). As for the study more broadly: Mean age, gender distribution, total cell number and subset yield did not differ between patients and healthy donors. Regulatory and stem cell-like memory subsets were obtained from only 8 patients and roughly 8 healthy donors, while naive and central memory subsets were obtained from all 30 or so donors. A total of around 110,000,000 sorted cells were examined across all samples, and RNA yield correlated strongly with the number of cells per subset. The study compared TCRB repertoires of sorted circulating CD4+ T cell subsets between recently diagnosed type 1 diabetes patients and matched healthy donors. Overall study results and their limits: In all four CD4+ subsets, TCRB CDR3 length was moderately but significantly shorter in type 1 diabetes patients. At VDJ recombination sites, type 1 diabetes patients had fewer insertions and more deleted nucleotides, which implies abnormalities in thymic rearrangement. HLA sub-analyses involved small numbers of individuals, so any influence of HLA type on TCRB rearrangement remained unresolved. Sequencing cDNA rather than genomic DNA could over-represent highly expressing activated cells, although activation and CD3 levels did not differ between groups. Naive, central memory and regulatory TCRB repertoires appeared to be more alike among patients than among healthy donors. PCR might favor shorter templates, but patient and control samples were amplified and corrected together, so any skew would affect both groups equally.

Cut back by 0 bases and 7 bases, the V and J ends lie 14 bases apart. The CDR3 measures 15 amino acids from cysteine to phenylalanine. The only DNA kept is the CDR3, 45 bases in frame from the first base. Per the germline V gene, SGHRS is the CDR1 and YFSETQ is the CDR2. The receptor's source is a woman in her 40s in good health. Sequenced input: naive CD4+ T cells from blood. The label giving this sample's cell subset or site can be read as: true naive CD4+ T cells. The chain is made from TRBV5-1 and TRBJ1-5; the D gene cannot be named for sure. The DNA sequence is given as TGCGCCAGCAGCTTGGAGTTCGGCCGAGGACAGCCCCAGCATTTT. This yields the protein CASSLEFGRGQPQHF.